Presented here are 19 T cell receptor beta chains from one specimen sequenced in a study of blood T cell repertoires in COVID-19. Some clones are missing from TCRdb's copy, which holds only in-frame ones; the method was immunoSEQ multiplex PCR. Of around 470,000 clones listed, 80% to 95% were seen once; the top ten hold approximately 0.65%. The sample taken for sequencing was PBMCs or T cells enriched from blood (not recorded which). Receptors originate from a man younger than 35 who had recovered from COVID-19.

This clone was observed a few times. The rearrangement uses TRBV2 and TRBJ2-7, with TRBD2 as a possible D gene (6 bases). CDR1 and CDR2 (germline): SNHLY, FYNNEI. This CDR3 comprises 14 residues. Between the trimmed V and J ends, which lost 6 bases and 3 bases, there was a span of 15 bases. This CDR3 reads CASRRSGWVYEQYF. DNA for the CDR3: TGTGCCAGCAGGAGAAGCGGGTGGGTCTACGAGCAGTACTTC.

This sequence joins TRBV5-5 and TRBJ1-2, with D unresolved. Germline V CDR1 and CDR2: SGHKS, YYEKEE (reference sequence). Trimming took 4 bases from V and 7 from J, leaving 8 bases between them. The CDR3 has 11 amino acids. In DNA, the CDR3 is TGTGCCAGCAGCCGGGAGGTTGGCTACACCTTC. It yields the protein CASSREVGYTF.

The chain joins TRBV11-3 to TRBJ2-3; a possible D gene is TRBD2 (6 bases). Germline values: CDR1 SGHNT, CDR2 YENEEA. The CDR3 spans 13 residues. Trimming pared 9 bases from V and 1 base from J, leaving 11 bases between. CDR3 amino acids: CASRRRGTDTQYF. The CDR3, as DNA: TGTGCCAGTCGGAGGAGGGGCACAGATACGCAGTATTTT.

V gene TRBV5-1 combines with J gene TRBJ1-2; D perhaps matches TRBD1 (5 bases). Trimming left V 0 bases short and J 8 bases short, with 14 bases between. Germline V CDR1 and CDR2: SGHRS, YFSETQ. The CDR3 sequence is 14 residues long. The CDR3: CASSLALEGNGYTF. CDR3 DNA sequence: TGCGCCAGCAGCTTGGCCTTGGAGGGGAACGGCTACACCTTC.

Details on this clone: Other DNA sequences within the sample encode an identical CDR3. CDR3 amino acids: CASSLSSRGNQPQHF. CDR3 coding DNA: TGTGCCAGCAGTTTGTCCTCGAGGGGCAATCAGCCCCAGCATTTT. The chain uses TRBV27 and TRBJ1-5; D unclear. The CDR3 runs to 15 residues. The germline CDR1 and CDR2 sequences are MNHEY and SMNVEV (reference sequence). V was cut by 3 bases and J by 2 bases, with 11 bases left in between.

The CDR3 sequence is CAWSRYYNPGGYTF. CDR3 DNA: TGTGCCTGGAGTCGCTATTATAACCCGGGGGGCTACACCTTC. The chain recombines TRBV30 with TRBJ1-2; D remains ambiguous. Germline V gene data show CDR1 as GTSNPN and CDR2 as SVGIG (reference sequence). Trimming removed 2 bases at V and 8 bases at J, with 18 bases between. The CDR3 is made up of 14 amino acids. The whole variable domain, filled in from reference TRBV30 and TRBJ1-2, reads SQTIHQWPATLVQPVGSPLSLECTVEGTSNPNLYWYRQAAGRGLQLLFYSVGIGQISSEVPQNLSASRPQDRQFILSSKKLLLSDSGFYLCAWSRYYNPGGYTFGSGTRLTVV.

This clone was observed a few times. Other DNA sequences in this sample translate to the same CDR3. This chain links TRBV19 with TRBJ1-1, with 9 bases aligning to TRBD1. Trimming cost V 3 bases and J 1 base; bases outside gene matches: 0. This CDR3 region has 14 residues. In germline, CDR1 is LNHDA, CDR2 SQIVND (reference sequence). The DNA of the CDR3 is TGTGCCAGTAGTATGGGACAGGGGAACACTGAAGCTTTCTTT. It specifies CASSMGQGNTEAFF.

This CDR3 reads CASSAGATNEKLFF. In DNA, the CDR3 is TGTGCCAGCAGCGCAGGGGCAACTAATGAAAAACTGTTTTTT. The genes are TRBV7-2 and TRBJ1-4; TRBD1 is a possible D gene (6 bases). The CDR3 length is 14 residues. Trimming stripped 5 bases from V and 0 bases from J, with 7 bases between. Germline assignment: CDR1 SGHTA and CDR2 FQGNSA.

This sequence joins TRBV19 and TRBJ2-2; perhaps TRBD1 as D (6 bases). Germline-derived CDR1 and CDR2 are LNHDA and SQIVND (reference sequence). V lost 5 bases and J lost 1, with 14 bases in between. The CDR3 is made up of 16 amino acids. CDR3 sequence: CASSGRTVQNTGELFF. In DNA form, the CDR3 reads TGTGCCAGTAGTGGACGGACAGTCCAGAACACCGGGGAGCTGTTTTTT.

The V gene is TRBV6-5, the J gene TRBJ2-1; TRBD2 matches 7 bases. From germline, CDR1 is MNHEY and CDR2 SVGAGI. With 7 bases clipped from V and 5 bases from J, the junction kept 5 bases outside the gene matches. This CDR3 has 13 residues. CDR3 nucleotide sequence: TGTGCCAGCACGAAGCTAGCGGACAATGAGCAGTTCTTC. Translated: CASTKLADNEQFF.

The chain links TRBV5-1 to TRBJ2-7, with 9 bases matching TRBD1. Germline-derived CDR1 and CDR2 are SGHRS and YFSETQ. CDR3 length equals 16 residues. J gave up 4 bases and V 0 bases, and 8 bases lay outside the gene matches. CDR3 DNA sequence: TGCGCCAGCAGCTTGGGTACCGGGACAGGGTTTTACGAGCAGTACTTC. Translation: CASSLGTGTGFYEQYF.

The chain recombines TRBV10-1 with TRBJ2-2; TRBD2 matches 8 bases. Germline V CDR1 and CDR2: WNHNN, SYGVQD (reference sequence). The CDR3 spans 17 residues. With V trimmed by 6 bases and J by 3 bases, 12 bases remained unmatched. CDR3 DNA sequence: TGCGCCAGCAGCTCGGTGAGGGTAGCGGGGTACACCGGGGAGCTGTTTTTT. It encodes CASSSVRVAGYTGELFF.

The chain has TRBV19 and TRBJ1-6; no firm D call. The CDR3 is 17 amino acids. Germline lookup yields CDR1 LNHDA and CDR2 SQIVND (reference sequence). Trimming removed 5 bases from V and 6 bases from J, with 20 bases in between. The CDR3: CASSPTGVNRGNSPLHF. In DNA form, the CDR3 reads TGTGCCAGTAGTCCAACCGGGGTGAATCGGGGTAATTCACCCCTCCACTTT.

The gene calls are TRBV27 and TRBJ1-5, with D possibly being TRBD1 (6 bases). This CDR3 spans 15 amino acids. Per germline, CDR1 MNHEY and CDR2 SMNVEV (reference sequence). V lost 6 bases, J lost 7 bases, and 19 bases lay in between. This CDR3 is CASSREGVEEQPQHF. As DNA, the CDR3 is TGTGCCAGCAGCCGAGAGGGGGTTGAGGAACAGCCCCAGCATTTT.

This sequence joins TRBV25-1 and TRBJ2-7, with 7 bases identical to TRBD1. This CDR3 comprises 15 residues. V dropped 9 bases and J dropped 3; count of bases not matched to a gene: 14. The germline V gene encodes CDR1 MGHDK and CDR2 SYGVNS. CDR3 DNA sequence: TGTGCCAGTACATCCGACAGGGAATTTGGCTACGAGCAGTACTTC. Protein: CASTSDREFGYEQYF.

This sequence joins TRBV18 and TRBJ1-1; D is ambiguous. Trimming cost V 3 bases and J 0 bases, with 8 bases left between them. The CDR3 totals 14 residues. CDR1 is KGHSH, CDR2 LQKENI, per germline. CDR3 protein: CASSPSGLNTEAFF. The CDR3 DNA reads TGTGCCAGCTCACCGTCGGGATTGAACACTGAAGCTTTCTTT.

The chain carries TRBV30 and TRBJ1-1; D is undetermined. CDR3 length equals 14 residues. Germline CDR1 GTSNPN, CDR2 SVGIG (reference sequence). Between the trimmed V and J ends, which lost 0 bases and 3 bases, there was a span of 11 bases. CDR3 bases: TGTGCCTGGAGTGTCCGTATCAGTGACACTGAAGCTTTCTTT. Protein product: CAWSVRISDTEAFF.

The gene calls are TRBV5-5 and TRBJ2-7, with TRBD1 identical over 7 bases. This CDR3 comprises 16 residues. The germline gives CDR1 SGHKS, CDR2 YYEKEE (reference sequence). V dropped 1 base and J dropped 7; count of bases not matched to a gene: 14. The CDR3 loop reads CASSLRYLDRLLEQYF. The CDR3 DNA reads TGTGCCAGCAGCTTGAGATATTTGGACAGGCTTTTGGAGCAGTACTTC.

The J gene is TRBJ1-5, the V gene TRBV6-1; D is undetermined. The V and J ends lost 0 bases and 4 bases respectively, with 7 bases between them. Germline-derived CDR1 and CDR2 are MNHNS and SASEGT. The length of the CDR3 is 14 residues. CDR3 region: CASSEANRNQPQHF. The CDR3, as DNA: TGTGCCAGCAGTGAAGCGAACAGAAATCAGCCCCAGCATTTT.